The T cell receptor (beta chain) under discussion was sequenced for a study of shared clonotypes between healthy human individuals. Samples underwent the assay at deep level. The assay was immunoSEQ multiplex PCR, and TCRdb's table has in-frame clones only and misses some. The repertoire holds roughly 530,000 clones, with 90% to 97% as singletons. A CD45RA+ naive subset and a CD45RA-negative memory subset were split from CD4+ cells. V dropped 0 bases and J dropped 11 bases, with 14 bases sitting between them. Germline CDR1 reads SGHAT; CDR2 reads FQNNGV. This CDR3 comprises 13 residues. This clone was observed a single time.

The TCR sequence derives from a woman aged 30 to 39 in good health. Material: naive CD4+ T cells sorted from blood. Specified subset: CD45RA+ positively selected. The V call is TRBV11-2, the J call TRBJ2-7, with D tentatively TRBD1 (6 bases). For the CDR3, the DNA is TGTGCCAGCAGCTTAGACCCCCAGGGGTTGGAGTACTTC. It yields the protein CASSLDPQGLEYF.